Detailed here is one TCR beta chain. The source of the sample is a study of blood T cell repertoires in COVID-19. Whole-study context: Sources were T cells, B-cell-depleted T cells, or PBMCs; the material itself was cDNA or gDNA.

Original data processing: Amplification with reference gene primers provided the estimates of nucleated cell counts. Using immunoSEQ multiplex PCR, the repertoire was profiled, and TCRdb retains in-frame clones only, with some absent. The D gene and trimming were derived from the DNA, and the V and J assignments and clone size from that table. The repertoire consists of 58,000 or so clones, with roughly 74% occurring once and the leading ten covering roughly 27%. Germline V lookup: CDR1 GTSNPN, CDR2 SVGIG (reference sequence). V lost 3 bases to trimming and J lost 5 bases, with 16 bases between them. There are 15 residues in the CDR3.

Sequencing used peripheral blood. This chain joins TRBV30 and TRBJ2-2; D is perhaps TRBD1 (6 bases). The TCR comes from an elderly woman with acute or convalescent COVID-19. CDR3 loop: CAWSTHLGGTGELFF. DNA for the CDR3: TGTGCCTGGAGCACCCACCTAGGGGGAACCGGGGAGCTGTTTTTT.